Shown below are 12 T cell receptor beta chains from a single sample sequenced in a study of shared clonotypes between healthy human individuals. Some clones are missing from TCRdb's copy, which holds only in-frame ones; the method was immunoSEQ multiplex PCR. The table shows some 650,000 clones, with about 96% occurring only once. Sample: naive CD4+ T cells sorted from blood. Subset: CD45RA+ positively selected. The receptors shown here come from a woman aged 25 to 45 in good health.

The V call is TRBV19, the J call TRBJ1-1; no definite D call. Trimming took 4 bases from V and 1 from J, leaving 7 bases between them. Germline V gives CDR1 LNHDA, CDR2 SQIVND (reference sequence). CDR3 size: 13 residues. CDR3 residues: CASSRHTNTEAFF. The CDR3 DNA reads TGTGCCAGTAGTAGACACACGAACACTGAAGCTTTCTTT. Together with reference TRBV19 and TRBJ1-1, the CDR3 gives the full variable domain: DGGITQSPKYLFRKEGQNVTLSCEQNLNHDAMYWYRQDPGQGLRLIYYSQIVNDFQKGDIAEGYSVSREKKESFPLTVTSAQKNPTAFYLCASSRHTNTEAFFGQGTRLTVV.

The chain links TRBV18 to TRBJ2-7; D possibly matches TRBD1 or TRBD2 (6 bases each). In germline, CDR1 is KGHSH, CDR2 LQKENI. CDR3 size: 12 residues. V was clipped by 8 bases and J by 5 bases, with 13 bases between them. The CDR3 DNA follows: TGTGCCAGCGGGGGGCTTGTCCACGAGCAGTACTTC. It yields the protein CASGGLVHEQYF.

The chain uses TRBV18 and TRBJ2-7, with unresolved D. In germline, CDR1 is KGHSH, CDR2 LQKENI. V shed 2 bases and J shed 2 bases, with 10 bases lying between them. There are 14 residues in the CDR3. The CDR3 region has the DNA TGTGCCAGCTCACCAGAAGGGTACCCCTACGAGCAGTACTTC. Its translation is CASSPEGYPYEQYF. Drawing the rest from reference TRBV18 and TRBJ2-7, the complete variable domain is NAGVMQNPRHLVRRRGQEARLRCSPMKGHSHVYWYRQLPEEGLKFMVYLQKENIIDESGMPKERFSAEFPKEGPSILRIQQVVRGDSAAYFCASSPEGYPYEQYFGPGTRLTVT.

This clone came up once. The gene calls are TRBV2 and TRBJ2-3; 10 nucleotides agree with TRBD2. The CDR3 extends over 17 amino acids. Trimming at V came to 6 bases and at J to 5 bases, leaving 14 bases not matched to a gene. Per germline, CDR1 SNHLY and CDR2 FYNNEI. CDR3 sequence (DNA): TGTGCCAGCAGAGGTTATATTCTAGCGGGAGTACAAGATACGCAGTATTTT. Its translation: CASRGYILAGVQDTQYF.

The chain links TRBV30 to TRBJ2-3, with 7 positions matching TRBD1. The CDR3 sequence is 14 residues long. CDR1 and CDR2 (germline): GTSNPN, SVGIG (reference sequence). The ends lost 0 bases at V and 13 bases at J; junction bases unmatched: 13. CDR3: CAWSVLPLQGMEYF. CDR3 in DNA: TGTGCCTGGAGTGTACTCCCCCTACAGGGGATGGAGTATTTT.

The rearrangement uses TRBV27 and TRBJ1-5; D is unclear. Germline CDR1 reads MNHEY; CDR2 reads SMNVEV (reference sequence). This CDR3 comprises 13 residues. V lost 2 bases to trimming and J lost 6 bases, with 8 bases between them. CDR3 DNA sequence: TGTGCCAGCAGTTTAACATTACTTCAGCCCCAGCATTTT. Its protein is CASSLTLLQPQHF.

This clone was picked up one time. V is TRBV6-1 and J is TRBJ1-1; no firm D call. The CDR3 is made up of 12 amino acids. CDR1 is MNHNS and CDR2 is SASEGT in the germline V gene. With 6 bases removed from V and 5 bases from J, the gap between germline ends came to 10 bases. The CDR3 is CASSLTGTEAFF. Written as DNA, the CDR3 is TGTGCCAGCAGCCTCACCGGGACTGAAGCTTTCTTT.

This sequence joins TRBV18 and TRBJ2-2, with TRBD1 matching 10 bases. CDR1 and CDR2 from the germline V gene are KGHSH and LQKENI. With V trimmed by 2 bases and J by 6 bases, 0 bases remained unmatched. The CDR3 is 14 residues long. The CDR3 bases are TGTGCCAGCTCACCAGGGACAGGGGCCGGGGAGCTGTTTTTT. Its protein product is CASSPGTGAGELFF.

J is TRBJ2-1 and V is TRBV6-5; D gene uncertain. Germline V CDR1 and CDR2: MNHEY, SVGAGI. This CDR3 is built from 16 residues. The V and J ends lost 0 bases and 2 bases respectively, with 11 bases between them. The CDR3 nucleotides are TGTGCCAGCAGTTACTCGTATGGGCAGGCCTACAATGAGCAGTTCTTC. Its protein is CASSYSYGQAYNEQFF.

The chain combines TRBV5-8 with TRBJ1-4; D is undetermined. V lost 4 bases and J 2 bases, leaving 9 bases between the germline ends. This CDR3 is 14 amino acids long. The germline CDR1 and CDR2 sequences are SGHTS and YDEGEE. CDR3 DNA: TGTGCCAGCAGCCGGAGGGTCACTAATGAAAAACTGTTTTTT. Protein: CASSRRVTNEKLFF. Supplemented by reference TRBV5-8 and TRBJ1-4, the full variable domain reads EAGVTQSPTHLIKTRGQQATLRCSPISGHTSVYWYQQALGLGLQFLLWYDEGEERNRGNFPPRFSGRQFPNYSSELNVNALELEDSALYLCASSRRVTNEKLFFGSGTQLSVL.

CDR3 in DNA: TGTGCCAGTAGTATAGCTAGAGGGGTTAGGGCAGATACGCAGTATTTT. Translated, it gives CASSIARGVRADTQYF. The chain carries TRBV19 and TRBJ2-3; tentatively, D is TRBD1 or TRBD2 (5 bases each). Trimming left V 1 base short and J 4 bases short, with 15 bases between. Germline-derived CDR1 and CDR2 are LNHDA and SQIVND (reference sequence). The length of the CDR3 is 16 residues.

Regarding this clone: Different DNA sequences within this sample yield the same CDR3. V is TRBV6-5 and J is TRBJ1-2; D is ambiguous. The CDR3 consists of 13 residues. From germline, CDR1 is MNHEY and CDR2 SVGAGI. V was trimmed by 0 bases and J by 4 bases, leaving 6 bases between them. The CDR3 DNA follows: TGTGCCAGCAGTTACTCGAGGAGCTATGGCTACACCTTC. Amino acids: CASSYSRSYGYTF.